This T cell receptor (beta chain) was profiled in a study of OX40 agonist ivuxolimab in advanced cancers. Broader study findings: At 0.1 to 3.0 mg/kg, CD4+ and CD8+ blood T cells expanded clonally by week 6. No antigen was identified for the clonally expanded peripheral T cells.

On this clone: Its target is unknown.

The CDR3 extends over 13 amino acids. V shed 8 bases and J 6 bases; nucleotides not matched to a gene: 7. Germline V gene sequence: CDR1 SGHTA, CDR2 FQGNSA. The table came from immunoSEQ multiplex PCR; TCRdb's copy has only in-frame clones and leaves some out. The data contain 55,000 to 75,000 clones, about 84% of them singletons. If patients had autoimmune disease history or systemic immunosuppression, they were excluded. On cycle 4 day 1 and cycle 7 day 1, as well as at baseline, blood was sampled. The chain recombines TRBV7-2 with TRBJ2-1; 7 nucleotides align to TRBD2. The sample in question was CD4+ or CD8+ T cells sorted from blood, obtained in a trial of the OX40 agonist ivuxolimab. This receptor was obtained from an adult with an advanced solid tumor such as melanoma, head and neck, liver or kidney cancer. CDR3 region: CASASAGSNEQFF. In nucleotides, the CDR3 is TGTGCCAGCGCGTCAGCGGGATCCAATGAGCAGTTCTTC.